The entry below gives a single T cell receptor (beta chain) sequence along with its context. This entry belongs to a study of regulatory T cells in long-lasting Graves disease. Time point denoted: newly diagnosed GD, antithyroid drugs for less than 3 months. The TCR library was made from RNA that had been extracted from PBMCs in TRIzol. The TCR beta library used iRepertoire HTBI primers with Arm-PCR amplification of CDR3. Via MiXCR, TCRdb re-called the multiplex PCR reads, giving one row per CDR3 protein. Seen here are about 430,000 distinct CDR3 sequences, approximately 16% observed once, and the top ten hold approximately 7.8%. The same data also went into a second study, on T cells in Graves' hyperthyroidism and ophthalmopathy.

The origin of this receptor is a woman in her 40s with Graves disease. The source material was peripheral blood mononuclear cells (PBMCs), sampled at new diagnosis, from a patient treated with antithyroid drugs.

The CDR3 is CSARDPRDEQYF. The CDR3 region has the DNA TGCAGTGCTAGAGATCCCCGGGACGAGCAGTACTTC. V usage is TRBV20-1 and J usage is TRBJ2-7, with unresolved D. Trimming removed 0 bases at V and 5 bases at J, with 8 bases between. The germline V gene encodes CDR1 DFQATT and CDR2 SNEGSKA (reference sequence). This CDR3 is built from 12 residues.